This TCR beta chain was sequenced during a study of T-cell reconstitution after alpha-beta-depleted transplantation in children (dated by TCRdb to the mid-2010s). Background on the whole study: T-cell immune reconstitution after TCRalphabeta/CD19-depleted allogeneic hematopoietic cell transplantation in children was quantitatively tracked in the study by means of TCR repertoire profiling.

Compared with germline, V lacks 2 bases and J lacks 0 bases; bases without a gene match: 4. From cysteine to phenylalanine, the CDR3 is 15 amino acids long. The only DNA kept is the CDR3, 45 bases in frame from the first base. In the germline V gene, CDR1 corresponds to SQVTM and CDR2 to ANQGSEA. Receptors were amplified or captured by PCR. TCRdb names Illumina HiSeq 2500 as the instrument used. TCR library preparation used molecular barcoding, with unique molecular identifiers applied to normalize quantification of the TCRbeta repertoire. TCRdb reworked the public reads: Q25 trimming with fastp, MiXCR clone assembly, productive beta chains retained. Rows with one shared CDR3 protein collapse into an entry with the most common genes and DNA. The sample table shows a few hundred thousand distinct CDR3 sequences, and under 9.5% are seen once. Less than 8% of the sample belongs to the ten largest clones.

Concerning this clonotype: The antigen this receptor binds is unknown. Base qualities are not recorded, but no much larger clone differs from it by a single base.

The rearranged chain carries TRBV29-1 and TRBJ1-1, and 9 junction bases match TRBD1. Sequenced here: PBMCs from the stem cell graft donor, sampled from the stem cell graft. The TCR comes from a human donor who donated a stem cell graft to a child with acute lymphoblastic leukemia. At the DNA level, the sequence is TGCAGCGTTGAACCACAGGGGGCTATGAACACTGAAGCTTTCTTT. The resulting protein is CSVEPQGAMNTEAFF.